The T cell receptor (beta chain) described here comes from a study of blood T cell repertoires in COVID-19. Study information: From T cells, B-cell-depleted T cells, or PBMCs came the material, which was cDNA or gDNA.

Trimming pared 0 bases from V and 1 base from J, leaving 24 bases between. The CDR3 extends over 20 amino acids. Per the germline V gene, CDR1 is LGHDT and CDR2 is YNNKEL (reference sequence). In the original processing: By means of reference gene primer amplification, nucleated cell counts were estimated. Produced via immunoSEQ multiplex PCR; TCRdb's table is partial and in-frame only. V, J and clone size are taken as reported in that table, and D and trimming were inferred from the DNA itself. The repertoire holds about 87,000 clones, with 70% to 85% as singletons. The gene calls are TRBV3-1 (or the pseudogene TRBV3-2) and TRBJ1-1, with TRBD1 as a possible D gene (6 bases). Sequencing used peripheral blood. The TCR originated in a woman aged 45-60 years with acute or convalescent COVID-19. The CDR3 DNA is TGTGCCAGCAGCCAAGAAATGGCCAACCAGACAGGAAAAGCGAACACTGAAGCTTTCTTT. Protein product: CASSQEMANQTGKANTEAFF.